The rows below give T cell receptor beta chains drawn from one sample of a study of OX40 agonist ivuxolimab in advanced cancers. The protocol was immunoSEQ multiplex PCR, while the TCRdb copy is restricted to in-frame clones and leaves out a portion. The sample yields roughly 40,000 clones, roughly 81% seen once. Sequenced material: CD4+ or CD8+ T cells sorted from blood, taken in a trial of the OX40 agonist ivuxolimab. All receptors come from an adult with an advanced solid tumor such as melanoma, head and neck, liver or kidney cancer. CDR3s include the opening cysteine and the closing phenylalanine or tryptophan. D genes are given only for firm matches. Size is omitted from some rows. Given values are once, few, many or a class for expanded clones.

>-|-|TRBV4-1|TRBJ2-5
TGCGCCAGCAGCCAAGGTCTTGGGTTAAGAGAGACCCAGTACTTC
CASSQGLGLRETQYF
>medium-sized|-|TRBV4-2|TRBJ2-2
TGTGCCAGCATGGTAGAGGCGCTGATGGGCGGGGAGCTGTTTTTT
CASMVEALMGGELFF
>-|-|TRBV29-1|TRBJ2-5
TGCAGCAACAGGGAGAGCGACGAGGAGACCCAGTACTTC
CSNRESDEETQYF
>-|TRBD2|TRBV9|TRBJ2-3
TGTGCCAGCAGCAAATTCCAGCGGGGGGGATTGACAGATACGCAGTATTTT
CASSKFQRGGLTDTQYF
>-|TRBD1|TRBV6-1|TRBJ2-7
TGTGCCAGCAGGGCCGGGACAGGGAGCGAGCAGTACTTC
CASRAGTGSEQYF
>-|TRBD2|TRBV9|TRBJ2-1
TGTGCCAGCAGCGCCGGGACTAGCGGAAACAATGAGCAGTTCTTC
CASSAGTSGNNEQFF
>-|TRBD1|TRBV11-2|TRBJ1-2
TGTGCCAGCAGATCAGGGGGGTCCTATGGCTACACCTTC
CASRSGGSYGYTF
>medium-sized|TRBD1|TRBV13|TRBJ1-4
TGTGCCAGCAGCTACGGGACAGGAAACGAAAAACTGTTTTTT
CASSYGTGNEKLFF
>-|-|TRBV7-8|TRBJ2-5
TGTGCCAGCAGCTTAAGGGGGGGGCTACTCCAAGAGACCCAGTACTTC
CASSLRGGLLQETQYF
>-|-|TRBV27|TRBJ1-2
TGTGCCAGCGCCGCGACCAACTATGGCTACACCTTC
CASAATNYGYTF
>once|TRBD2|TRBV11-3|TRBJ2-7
TGTGCCAGCAGCCTCAGGACTAGCTCCTACGAGCAGTACTTC
CASSLRTSSYEQYF
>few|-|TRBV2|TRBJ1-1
TGTGCCAGCAGTTGGGACACTGAAGCTTTCTTT
CASSWDTEAFF
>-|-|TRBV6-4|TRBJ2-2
TGTGCCAGCAGTGACAGGGACACCGGGGAGCTGTTTTTT
CASSDRDTGELFF
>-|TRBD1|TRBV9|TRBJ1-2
TGTGCCAGCAGCGAGGGAACGGGACAGGTCTATGGCTACACCTTC
CASSEGTGQVYGYTF
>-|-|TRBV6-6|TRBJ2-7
TGTGCCAGCAGTTCACCGCCGGGGGCAGAATTCTACGAGCAGTACTTC
CASSSPPGAEFYEQYF
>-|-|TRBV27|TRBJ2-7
TGTGCCAGCAAAGGCGGCAGCGCCTACGAGCAGTACTTC
CASKGGSAYEQYF
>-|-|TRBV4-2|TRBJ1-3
TGTGCCAGCAGCCAAGCGGATGCCCTGGGAAACACCATATATTTT
CASSQADALGNTIYF
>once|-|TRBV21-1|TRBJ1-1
TGTGCCAGCACCATCCGGGACAGGGGGCGCGAAAGGAACACTGAAGCTTTCTTT
CASTIRDRGRERNTEAFF
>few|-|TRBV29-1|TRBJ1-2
TGCAGCGCGTTCGGGGGGGGCGACGGCTACACCTTC
CSAFGGGDGYTF
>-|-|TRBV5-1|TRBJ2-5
TGCGCCAGCAGCTTGGCCCCGAGGTACCAAGAGACCCAGTACTTC
CASSLAPRYQETQYF
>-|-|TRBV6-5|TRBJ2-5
TGTGCCAGCCATAAGGGGCGTCCGCAAGAGACCCAGTACTTC
CASHKGRPQETQYF
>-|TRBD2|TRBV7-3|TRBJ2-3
TGTGCCAGCAGCCTCAGCGGGGGGGCTGAAGATACGCAGTATTTT
CASSLSGGAEDTQYF
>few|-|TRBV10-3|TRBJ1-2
TGTGCCATCAGTGCCCTACAGTTTGGGCCGACCTCCTATGGCTACACCTTC
CAISALQFGPTSYGYTF
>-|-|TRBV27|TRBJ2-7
TGTGCCAGCAGTTTTAGTGTGTATGGCTCCTACGAGCAGTACTTC
CASSFSVYGSYEQYF
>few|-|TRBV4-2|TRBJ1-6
TGTGCCAGCAGCCATAGATATGTCACGTCCCTCCACTTT
CASSHRYVTSLHF
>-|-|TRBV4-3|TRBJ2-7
TGCGCCAGCAGCCAAGATCGGACTCGGGTGTCCGAGCAGTACTTC
CASSQDRTRVSEQYF
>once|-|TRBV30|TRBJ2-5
TGTGCCTGGAGCGACAGTAACGAAGAGACCCAGTACTTC
CAWSDSNEETQYF
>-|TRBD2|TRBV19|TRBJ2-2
TGTGCCAGTCGGACCGGGGGGTCCACCGGGGAGCTGTTTTTT
CASRTGGSTGELFF
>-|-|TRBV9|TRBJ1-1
TGTGCCAGCAGCGCCCTGGGAGAAAATGAAGCTTTCTTT
CASSALGENEAFF